Presented here are 3 T cell receptor beta chains from one specimen sequenced in a study of T cells in narcolepsy. The protocol was immunoSEQ multiplex PCR, while the TCRdb copy is restricted to in-frame clones and leaves out a portion. The sample holds 6,500 to 10,000 clones, about 61% seen once. The sample comprised CD45RA- memory CD8+ T cells from PBMCs. Receptor source: a human donor with narcolepsy.

The chain carries TRBV7-2 and TRBJ2-1; 9 bases fit TRBD2. Trimming at V came to 5 bases and at J to 7 bases, leaving 9 bases not matched to a gene. CDR3 size: 15 residues. Per germline, CDR1 SGHTA and CDR2 FQGNSA. The CDR3 loop is CASSPGLAGRNEQFF. Here the CDR3 DNA reads TGTGCCAGCAGCCCGGGGCTAGCGGGGAGAAATGAGCAGTTCTTC. Filled out from reference TRBV7-2 and TRBJ2-1, the complete variable domain reads GAGVSQSPSNKVTEKGKDVELRCDPISGHTALYWYRQSLGQGLEFLIYFQGNSAPDKSGLPSDRFSAERTGGSVSTLTIQRTQQEDSAVYLCASSPGLAGRNEQFFGPGTRLTVL.

This clone turned up a few times. The chain recombines TRBV7-9 with TRBJ2-5; weak D call: TRBD2 (5 bases). Germline CDR1 reads SEHNR; CDR2 reads FQNEAQ (reference sequence). The CDR3 is 15 amino acids. V lost 5 bases and J lost 1, with 14 bases in between. This CDR3 is CASSPPGWLQETQYF. CDR3 coding DNA: TGTGCCAGCAGCCCCCCGGGATGGCTCCAAGAGACCCAGTACTTC.

This clone has only a few counts. This rearrangement joins TRBV6-4 to TRBJ2-2; D might be TRBD1 (5 bases). The CDR3 extends over 15 amino acids. CDR1 and CDR2 from the germline V gene are MRHNA and SNTAGT. The V end lost 0 bases, the J end lost 6 bases, and 11 bases lay between the germline ends. DNA of the CDR3: TGTGCCAGCAGTGACTCCTTAGACAGTGCCGGGGAGCTGTTTTTT. Translation: CASSDSLDSAGELFF.